The T cell receptor (beta chain) described here comes from a study of T cells in Graves' hyperthyroidism and ophthalmopathy. Germline V gene sequence: CDR1 SGHAT, CDR2 FQNNGV. After removal of 5 bases from V and 6 bases from J, the junction contained 9 bases not matched to a gene. This CDR3 is 15 amino acids long. Amplified TCR beta CDR3 regions came from RNA transcripts. Primed by the HTBI set, a first-round RT-PCR was run on the TCR CDR3. MiXCR was run by TCRdb on the multiplex PCR reads, yielding one entry per CDR3 protein. The sample holds approximately 610,000 distinct CDR3 sequences; approximately 15% are singletons and the top ten take about 17%. This clonotype was recorded a few times.

The source material was blood. This sequence joins TRBV11-2 and TRBJ2-3; TRBD2 matches at 9 bases. This sequence originates from a woman under 30 with Graves' hyperthyroidism. The CDR3 reads CASSTPIAGADTQYF. In DNA, the CDR3 is TGTGCCAGCAGCACACCGATAGCGGGAGCGGATACGCAGTATTTT.